The source of this T cell receptor (beta chain) is a study of technical replicates of blood from a few donors. Germline V lookup: CDR1 SEHNR, CDR2 FQNEAQ (reference sequence). This CDR3 comprises 15 residues. The J segment lost 6 bases and the V segment lost 5 bases, leaving 6 bases of the junction unmatched. Repertoires were generated with immunoSEQ multiplex PCR, while TCRdb's copy carries only in-frame clones and drops some. The top ten hold around 9.1% of the sample, which has 9,500 to 15,000 clones, over 85% seen once. The chain joins TRBV7-9 to TRBJ2-1; 11 positions agree with TRBD2. The source of this sequence is a human donor in good health. Sequencing was done on a sample of PBMCs. The CDR3 here is CASSQTSGMFNEQFF. CDR3 nucleotide sequence: TGTGCCAGCAGCCAGACTAGCGGGATGTTCAATGAGCAGTTCTTC.